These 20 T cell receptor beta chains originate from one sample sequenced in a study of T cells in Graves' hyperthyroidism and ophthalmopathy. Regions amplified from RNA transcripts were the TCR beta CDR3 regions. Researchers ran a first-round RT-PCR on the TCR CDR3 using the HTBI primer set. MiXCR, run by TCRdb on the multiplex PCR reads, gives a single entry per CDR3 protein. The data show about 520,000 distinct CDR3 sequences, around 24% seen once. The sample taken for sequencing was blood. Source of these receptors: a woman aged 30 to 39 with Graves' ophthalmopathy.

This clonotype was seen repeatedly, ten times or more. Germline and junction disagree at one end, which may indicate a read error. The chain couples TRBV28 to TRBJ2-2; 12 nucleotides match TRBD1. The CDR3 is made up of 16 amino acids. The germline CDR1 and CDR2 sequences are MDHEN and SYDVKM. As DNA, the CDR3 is TGTGCCAGCACTTTACCGGGACAGGGGGCTGCCGGGGAGCTGTTTTTT. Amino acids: CASTLPGQGAAGELFF. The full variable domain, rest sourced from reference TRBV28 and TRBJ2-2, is DVKVTQSSRYLVKRTGEKVFLECVQDMDHENMFWYRQDPGLGLRLIYFSYDVKMKEKGDIPEGYSVSREKKERFSLILESASTNQTSMYLCASTLPGQGAAGELFFGEGSRLTVL.

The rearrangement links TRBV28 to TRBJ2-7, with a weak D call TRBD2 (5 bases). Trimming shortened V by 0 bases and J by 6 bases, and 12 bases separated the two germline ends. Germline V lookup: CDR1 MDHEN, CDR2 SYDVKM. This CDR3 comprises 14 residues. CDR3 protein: CASSLWAGGSEQYF. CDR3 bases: TGTGCCAGCAGTTTATGGGCAGGAGGAAGCGAGCAGTACTTC. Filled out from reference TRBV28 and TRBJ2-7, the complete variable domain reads DVKVTQSSRYLVKRTGEKVFLECVQDMDHENMFWYRQDPGLGLRLIYFSYDVKMKEKGDIPEGYSVSREKKERFSLILESASTNQTSMYLCASSLWAGGSEQYFGPGTRLTVT.

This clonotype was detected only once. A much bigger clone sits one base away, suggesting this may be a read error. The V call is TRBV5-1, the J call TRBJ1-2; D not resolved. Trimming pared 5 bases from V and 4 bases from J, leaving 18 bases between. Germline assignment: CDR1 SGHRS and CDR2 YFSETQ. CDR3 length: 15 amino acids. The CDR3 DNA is TGCGCCAGCAGAAATGGACCGTTAGCTATCTATGGCTACACCTTC. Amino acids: CASRNGPLAIYGYTF.

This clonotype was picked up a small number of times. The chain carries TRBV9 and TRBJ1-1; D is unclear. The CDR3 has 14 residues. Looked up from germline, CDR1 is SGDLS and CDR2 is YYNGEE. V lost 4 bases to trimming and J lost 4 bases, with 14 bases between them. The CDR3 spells CASSLLTPGTEAFF. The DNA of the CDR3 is TGTGCCAGCAGCCTACTCACCCCGGGCACTGAAGCTTTCTTT. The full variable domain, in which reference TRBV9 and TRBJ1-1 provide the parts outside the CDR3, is DSGVTQTPKHLITATGQRVTLRCSPRSGDLSVYWYQQSLDQGLQFLIQYYNGEERAKGNILERFSAQQFPDLHSELNLSSLELGDSALYFCASSLLTPGTEAFFGQGTRLTVV.

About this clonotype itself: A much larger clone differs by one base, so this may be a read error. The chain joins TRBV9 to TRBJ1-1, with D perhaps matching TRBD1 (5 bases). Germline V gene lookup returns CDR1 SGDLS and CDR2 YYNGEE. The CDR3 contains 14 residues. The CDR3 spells CASSEKRRGTEACF. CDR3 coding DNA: TGTGCCAGCAGCGAAAAGAGGAGAGGGACTGAAGCTTGCTTT.

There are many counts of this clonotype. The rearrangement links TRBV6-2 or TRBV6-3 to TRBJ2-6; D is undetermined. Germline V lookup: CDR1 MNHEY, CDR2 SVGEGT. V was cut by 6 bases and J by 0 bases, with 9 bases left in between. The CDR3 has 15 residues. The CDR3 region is CASSRQNSGANVLTF. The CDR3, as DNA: TGTGCCAGCAGCAGGCAGAACTCTGGGGCCAACGTCCTGACTTTC.

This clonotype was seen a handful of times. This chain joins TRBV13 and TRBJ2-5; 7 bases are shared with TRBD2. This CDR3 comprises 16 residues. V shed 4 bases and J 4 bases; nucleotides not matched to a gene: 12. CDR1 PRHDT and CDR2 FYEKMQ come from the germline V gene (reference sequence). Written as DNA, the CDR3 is TGTGCCAGCAGCTCCTTCAAGCGGGGCCATGGAGAGACCCAGTACTTC. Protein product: CASSSFKRGHGETQYF.

CDR3: CASSSGTVSEQYF. The CDR3 region has the DNA TGTGCCAGCAGCTCGGGGACAGTTAGCGAGCAGTACTTC. This chain connects TRBV12-3 or TRBV12-4 to TRBJ2-7, with TRBD1 matching over 7 bases. CDR3 length equals 13 residues. Trimming took 6 bases from V and 6 from J; bases not matched to a gene: 8.

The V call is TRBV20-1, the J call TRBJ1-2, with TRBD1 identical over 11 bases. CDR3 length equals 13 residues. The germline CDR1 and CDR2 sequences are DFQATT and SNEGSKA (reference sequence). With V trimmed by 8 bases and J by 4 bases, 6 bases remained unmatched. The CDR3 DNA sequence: TGCAGTATTCGGACAGGGGGCTTCTATGGCTACACCTTC. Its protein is CSIRTGGFYGYTF.

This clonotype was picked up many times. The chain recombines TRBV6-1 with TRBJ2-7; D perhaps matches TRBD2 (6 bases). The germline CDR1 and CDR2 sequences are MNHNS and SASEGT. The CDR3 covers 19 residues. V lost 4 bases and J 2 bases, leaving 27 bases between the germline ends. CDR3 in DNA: TGTGCCAGCAGTGCCGTTTTTCCCCTCCTAGCGAAGGACCCCTACGAGCAGTACTTC. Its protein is CASSAVFPLLAKDPYEQYF.

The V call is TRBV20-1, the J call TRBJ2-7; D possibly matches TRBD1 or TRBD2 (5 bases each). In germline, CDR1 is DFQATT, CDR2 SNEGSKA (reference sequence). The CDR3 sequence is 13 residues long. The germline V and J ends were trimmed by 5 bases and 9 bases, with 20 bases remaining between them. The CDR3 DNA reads TGCAGTGCTTTACCCGGGACCCCAGCGTGGCAGTACTTC. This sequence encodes CSALPGTPAWQYF.

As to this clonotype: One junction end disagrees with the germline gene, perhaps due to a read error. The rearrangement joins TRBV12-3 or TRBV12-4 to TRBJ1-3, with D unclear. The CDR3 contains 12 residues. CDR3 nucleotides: TGTGCCAGCAGTTTTTTGCAAAACACTATATATTTT. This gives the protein CASSFLQNTIYF.

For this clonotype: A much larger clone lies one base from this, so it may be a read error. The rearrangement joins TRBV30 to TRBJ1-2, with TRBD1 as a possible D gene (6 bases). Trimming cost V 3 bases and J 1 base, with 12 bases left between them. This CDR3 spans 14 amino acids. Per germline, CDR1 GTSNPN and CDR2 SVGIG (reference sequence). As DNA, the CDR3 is TGTGCCTGGAGAAGGACAGAGCTTAACTATGGCTACACCTTC. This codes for CAWRRTELNYGYTF.

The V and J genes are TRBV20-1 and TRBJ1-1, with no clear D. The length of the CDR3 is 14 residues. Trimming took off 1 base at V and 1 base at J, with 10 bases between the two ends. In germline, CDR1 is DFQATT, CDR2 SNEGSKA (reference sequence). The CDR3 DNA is TGCAGTGCTAGAGTAACAGAGCGGAACACTGAAGCTTTCTTT. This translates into CSARVTERNTEAFF.

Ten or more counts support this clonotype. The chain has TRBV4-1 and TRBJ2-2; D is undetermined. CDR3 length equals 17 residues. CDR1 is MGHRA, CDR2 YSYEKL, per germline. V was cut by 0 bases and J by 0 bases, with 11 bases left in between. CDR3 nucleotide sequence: TGCGCCAGCAGCCAAGATGAGACGGCCGCGAACACCGGGGAGCTGTTTTTT. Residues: CASSQDETAANTGELFF.

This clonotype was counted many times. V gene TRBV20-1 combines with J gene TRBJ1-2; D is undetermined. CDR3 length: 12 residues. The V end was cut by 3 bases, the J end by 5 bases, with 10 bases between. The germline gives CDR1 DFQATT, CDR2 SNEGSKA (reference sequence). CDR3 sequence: CSASPGFYGYTF. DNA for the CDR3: TGCAGTGCTAGTCCGGGTTTTTATGGCTACACCTTC.

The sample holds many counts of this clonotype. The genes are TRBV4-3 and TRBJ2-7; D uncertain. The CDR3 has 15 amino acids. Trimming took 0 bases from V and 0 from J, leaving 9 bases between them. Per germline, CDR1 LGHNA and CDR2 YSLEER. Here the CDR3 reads CASSQDRKGSYEQYF. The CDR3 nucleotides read TGCGCCAGCAGCCAAGATCGAAAGGGCTCCTACGAGCAGTACTTC.

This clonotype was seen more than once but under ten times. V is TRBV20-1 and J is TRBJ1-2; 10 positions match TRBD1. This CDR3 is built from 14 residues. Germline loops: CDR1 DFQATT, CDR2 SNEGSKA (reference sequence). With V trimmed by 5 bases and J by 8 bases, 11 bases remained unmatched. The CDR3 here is CSAPSAGTGEGYTF. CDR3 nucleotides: TGCAGTGCTCCAAGCGCCGGGACAGGGGAGGGCTACACCTTC.

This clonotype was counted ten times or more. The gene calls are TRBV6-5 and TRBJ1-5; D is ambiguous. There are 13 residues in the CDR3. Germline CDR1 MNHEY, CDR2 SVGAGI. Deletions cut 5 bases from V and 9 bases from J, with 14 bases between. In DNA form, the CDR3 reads TGTGCCAGCAGTACGTCACCCGCCGGGCCCCAGCATTTT. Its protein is CASSTSPAGPQHF.

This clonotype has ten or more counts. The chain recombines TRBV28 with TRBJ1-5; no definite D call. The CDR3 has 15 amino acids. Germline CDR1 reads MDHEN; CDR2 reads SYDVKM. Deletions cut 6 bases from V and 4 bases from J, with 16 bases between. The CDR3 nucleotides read TGTGCCAGCAGATCCCGGGGTGCGGGGAATCAGCCCCAGCATTTT. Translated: CASRSRGAGNQPQHF.